This is a list of T cell receptor beta chains from one sample in a study of blood T cell repertoires in COVID-19. Assay used: immunoSEQ multiplex PCR; TCRdb lists only in-frame clones, some missing. The sample lists roughly 240,000 clones, approximately 85% seen once, with about 5.1% in the top ten. Specimen: peripheral blood. These receptors were obtained from a man aged 45 to 65 with COVID-19, enrolled during active disease. CDR3s include the opening cysteine and the closing phenylalanine or tryptophan. D genes are given only for firm matches. For some rows the clone size is stated as once, few or many, or as a class when expanded; others skip it.

D gene	V gene	clone size	J gene	CDR3 protein	CDR3 DNA
.	TRBV4-1	.	TRBJ1-5	CASSQDAGGTQPQHF	TGCGCCAGCAGCCAAGATGCGGGGGGTACTCAGCCCCAGCATTTT
TRBD2	TRBV6-5	.	TRBJ2-3	CASRLAGGTTDTQYF	TGTGCCAGCAGGTTGGCGGGGGGCACCACAGATACGCAGTATTTT
.	TRBV18	.	TRBJ2-7	CASSPDGRNEQYF	TGTGCCAGCTCACCTGATGGGAGGAACGAGCAGTACTTC
TRBD1	TRBV7-9	.	TRBJ1-1	CASSLQQGFTEAFF	TGTGCCAGCAGCTTACAACAGGGGTTCACTGAAGCTTTCTTT
.	TRBV3-1/TRBV3-2	.	TRBJ2-5	CASSPLQEVTAEGETQYF	TGTGCCAGCAGCCCACTCCAGGAAGTTACCGCGGAGGGTGAGACCCAGTACTTC
TRBD1	TRBV3-1/TRBV3-2	.	TRBJ1-4	CASSQEGDRLDGEKLFF	TGTGCCAGCAGCCAAGAGGGGGACAGGTTGGATGGTGAAAAACTGTTTTTT
TRBD1	TRBV12-3/TRBV12-4	.	TRBJ1-1	CASTQGVNTEAFF	TGTGCCAGCACACAGGGGGTGAACACTGAAGCTTTCTTT
.	TRBV7-2	.	TRBJ1-2	CASSLIPGGGYTF	TGTGCCAGCAGCTTGATTCCAGGCGGGGGCTACACCTTC
.	TRBV29-1	.	TRBJ2-3	CSVRQASTDTQYF	TGCAGCGTTCGGCAGGCTAGCACAGATACGCAGTATTTT
TRBD1	TRBV7-2	.	TRBJ1-2	CASSPGQSYGYTF	TGTGCCAGCAGCCCGGGACAGAGCTATGGCTACACCTTC
.	TRBV7-6	few	TRBJ2-7	CASSLGGSGSEQYF	TGTGCCAGCAGCTTAGGGGGTAGCGGATCAGAGCAGTACTTC
TRBD1	TRBV28	few	TRBJ2-1	CASSRTGGYNEQFF	TGTGCCAGCAGTAGGACAGGGGGCTACAATGAGCAGTTCTTC
TRBD1	TRBV6-4	.	TRBJ1-6	CASRGGQGPYNSPLHF	TGTGCCAGCAGGGGGGGACAGGGACCCTATAATTCACCCCTCCACTTT
.	TRBV9	.	TRBJ1-1	CASSVSVNTEAFF	TGTGCCAGCAGCGTATCTGTGAACACTGAAGCTTTCTTT
.	TRBV28	.	TRBJ1-5	CASRHRGYSNQPQHF	TGTGCCAGCAGGCATCGGGGTTATAGCAATCAGCCCCAGCATTTT
.	TRBV10-2	few	TRBJ1-5	CASSEAGANQPQHF	TGCGCCAGCAGTGAGGCAGGGGCGAATCAGCCCCAGCATTTT
TRBD1	TRBV24-1	.	TRBJ2-1	CATSDGQAISYNEQFF	TGTGCCACCAGTGATGGACAGGCCATCTCCTACAATGAGCAGTTCTTC
TRBD2	TRBV10-2	.	TRBJ2-3	CASSGTSGYTDTQYF	TGCGCCAGCAGCGGGACTAGCGGCTACACAGATACGCAGTATTTT
TRBD1	TRBV24-1	.	TRBJ2-2	CATSDFGQGAGGELFF	TGTGCCACCAGTGATTTTGGACAGGGGGCAGGCGGGGAGCTGTTTTTT
TRBD1	TRBV19	.	TRBJ1-1	CASSATTGTEAFF	TGTGCCAGTAGTGCCACGACAGGGACTGAAGCTTTCTTT
.	TRBV30	.	TRBJ1-1	CAWSRPGSVREAFF	TGTGCCTGGAGTAGGCCGGGGTCGGTGCGGGAAGCTTTCTTT
.	TRBV2	once	TRBJ1-1	CASSDRRIGNTEAFF	TGTGCCAGCAGTGACAGGAGGATAGGAAACACTGAAGCTTTCTTT
TRBD1	TRBV28	.	TRBJ1-2	CASRGTGFSYGYTF	TGTGCCAGCAGGGGGACAGGGTTCTCATATGGCTACACCTTC
TRBD1	TRBV4-1	.	TRBJ1-2	CASRGTGDFGYTF	TGCGCCAGCAGGGGGACAGGGGATTTTGGCTACACCTTC
.	TRBV13	.	TRBJ2-2	CASSPMGAAWAGELFF	TGTGCCAGCAGCCCAATGGGAGCCGCCTGGGCCGGGGAGCTGTTTTTT
TRBD1	TRBV18	.	TRBJ2-3	CASSLGQGFDTQYF	TGTGCCAGCTCACTAGGACAGGGTTTTGATACGCAGTATTTT
.	TRBV5-6	.	TRBJ1-1	CASSFQGTLGNTEAFF	TGTGCCAGCAGCTTTCAGGGGACGCTTGGAAACACTGAAGCTTTCTTT
.	TRBV6-5	once	TRBJ2-7	CASTFAGEQYF	TGTGCCAGCACCTTCGCGGGCGAGCAGTACTTC
TRBD1	TRBV7-2	.	TRBJ1-6	CASSQGNRGNNSPLHF	TGTGCCAGCAGCCAAGGGAACAGGGGAAATAATTCACCCCTCCACTTT
.	TRBV3-1/TRBV3-2	.	TRBJ1-6	CASSPAGAWDNSPLHF	TGTGCCAGCAGCCCCGCGGGGGCTTGGGATAATTCACCCCTCCACTTT
TRBD1	TRBV6-2/TRBV6-3	.	TRBJ2-7	CASSYRTGSTYEQYF	TGTGCCAGCAGTTACCGGACAGGGAGTACCTACGAGCAGTACTTC
TRBD1	TRBV19	few	TRBJ1-1	CASSVGQGIEAFF	TGTGCCAGTAGTGTGGGACAGGGAATTGAAGCTTTCTTT
TRBD1	TRBV5-8	.	TRBJ2-7	CASSLSTGTGLYEQYF	TGTGCCAGCAGCTTGTCTACCGGGACAGGCCTCTACGAGCAGTACTTC
TRBD1	TRBV28	many	TRBJ2-7	CASSLPSRTGGSYEQYF	TGTGCCAGCAGTTTGCCCTCTCGGACAGGGGGTAGCTACGAGCAGTACTTC
TRBD2	TRBV5-1	.	TRBJ2-3	CASSSKAGGGDTQYF	TGCGCCAGCAGCTCCAAAGCGGGGGGCGGGGATACGCAGTATTTT
TRBD1	TRBV3-1/TRBV3-2	.	TRBJ2-2	CASSPPTGFTGELFF	TGTGCCAGCAGCCCCCCGACAGGGTTCACCGGGGAGCTGTTTTTT
.	TRBV24-1	few	TRBJ2-2	CATSDVPGTGELFF	TGTGCCACCAGTGATGTCCCGGGCACCGGGGAGCTGTTTTTT
.	TRBV27	.	TRBJ2-2	CASSPRGLTGELFF	TGTGCCAGCAGTCCTCGGGGGTTGACCGGGGAGCTGTTTTTT
TRBD2	TRBV7-2	.	TRBJ2-7	CASSFRLAGSYEQYF	TGTGCCAGCAGCTTCAGACTAGCGGGGAGCTACGAGCAGTACTTC
.	TRBV2	.	TRBJ2-5	CASSPTYRETQYF	TGTGCCAGCAGCCCGACGTACAGAGAGACCCAGTACTTC